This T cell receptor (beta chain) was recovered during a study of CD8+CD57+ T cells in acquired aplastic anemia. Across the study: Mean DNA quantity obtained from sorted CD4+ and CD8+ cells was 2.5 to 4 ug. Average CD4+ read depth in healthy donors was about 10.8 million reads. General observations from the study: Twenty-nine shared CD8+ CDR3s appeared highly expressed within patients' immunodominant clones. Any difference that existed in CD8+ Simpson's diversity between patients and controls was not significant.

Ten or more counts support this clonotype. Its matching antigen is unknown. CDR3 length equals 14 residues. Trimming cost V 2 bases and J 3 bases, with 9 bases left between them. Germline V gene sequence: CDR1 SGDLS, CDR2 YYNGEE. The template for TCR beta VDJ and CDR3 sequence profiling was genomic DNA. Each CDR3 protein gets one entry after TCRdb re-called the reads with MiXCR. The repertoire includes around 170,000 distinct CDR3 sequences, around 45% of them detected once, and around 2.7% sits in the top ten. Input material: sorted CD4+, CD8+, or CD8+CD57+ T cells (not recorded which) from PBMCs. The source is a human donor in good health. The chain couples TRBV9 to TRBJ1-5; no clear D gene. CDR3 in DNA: TGTGCCAGCAGCGTCGGCGGAGTCAATCAGCCCCAGCATTTT. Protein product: CASSVGGVNQPQHF.